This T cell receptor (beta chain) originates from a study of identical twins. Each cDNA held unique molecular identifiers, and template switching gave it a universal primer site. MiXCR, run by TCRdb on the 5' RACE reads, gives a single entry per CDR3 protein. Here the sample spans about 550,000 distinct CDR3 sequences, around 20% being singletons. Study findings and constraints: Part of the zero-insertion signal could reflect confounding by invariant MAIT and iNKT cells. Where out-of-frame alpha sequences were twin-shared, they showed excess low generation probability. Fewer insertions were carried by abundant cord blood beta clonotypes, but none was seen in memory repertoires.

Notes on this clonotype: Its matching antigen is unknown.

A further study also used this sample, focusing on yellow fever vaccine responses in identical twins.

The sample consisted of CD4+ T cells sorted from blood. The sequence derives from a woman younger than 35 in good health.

The CDR3 is CASSLEGGPSNEQFF. The CDR3 region has the DNA TGCGCCAGCAGCTTGGAGGGAGGGCCGTCCAATGAGCAGTTCTTC. This chain links TRBV5-1 with TRBJ2-1; 7 nucleotides line up with TRBD2. Germline V gene sequence: CDR1 SGHRS, CDR2 YFSETQ. V dropped 0 bases and J dropped 6; count of bases not matched to a gene: 6. The length of the CDR3 is 15 residues.